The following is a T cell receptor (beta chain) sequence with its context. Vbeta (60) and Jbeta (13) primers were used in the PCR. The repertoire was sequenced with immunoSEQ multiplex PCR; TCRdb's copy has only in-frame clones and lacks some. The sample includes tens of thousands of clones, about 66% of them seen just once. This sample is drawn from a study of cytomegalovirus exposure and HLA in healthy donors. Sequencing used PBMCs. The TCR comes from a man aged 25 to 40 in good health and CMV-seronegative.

CDR3 bases: TGTGCCAGCAGCCATGCTAGCGGGGTCTACAATGAGCAGTTCTTC. Translation: CASSHASGVYNEQFF. This sequence joins TRBV7-9 and TRBJ2-1; 9 bases are shared with TRBD2. Germline values: CDR1 SEHNR, CDR2 FQNEAQ (reference sequence). The V segment lost 5 bases and the J segment 3 bases; nucleotides outside the gene matches: 5. This CDR3 spans 15 amino acids.